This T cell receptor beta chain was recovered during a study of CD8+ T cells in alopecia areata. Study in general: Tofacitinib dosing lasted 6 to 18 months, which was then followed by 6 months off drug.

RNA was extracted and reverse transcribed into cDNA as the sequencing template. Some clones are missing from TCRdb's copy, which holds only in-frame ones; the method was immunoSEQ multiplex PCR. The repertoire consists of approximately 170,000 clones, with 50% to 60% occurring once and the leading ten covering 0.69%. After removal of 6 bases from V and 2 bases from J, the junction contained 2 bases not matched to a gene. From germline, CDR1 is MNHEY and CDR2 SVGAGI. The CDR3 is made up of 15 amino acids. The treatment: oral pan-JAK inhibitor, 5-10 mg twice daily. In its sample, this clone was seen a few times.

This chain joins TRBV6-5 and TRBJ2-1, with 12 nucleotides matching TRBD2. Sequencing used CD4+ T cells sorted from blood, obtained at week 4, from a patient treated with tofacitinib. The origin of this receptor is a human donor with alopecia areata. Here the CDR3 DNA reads TGTGCCAGCAGGAGACTAGCGGGGGCCTACAATGAGCAGTTCTTC. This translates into CASRRLAGAYNEQFF.